This T cell receptor (beta chain) comes out of a study of OX40 agonist ivuxolimab in advanced cancers. Study overall: The mean age was roughly 60 years, ranging from about 23 to 79, with less than 90% of participants male.

To note about this clone: Its antigen is unidentified.

TCRdb's copy holds only in-frame clones and misses some; the assay was immunoSEQ multiplex PCR. The table has under 70,000 clones, around 90% seen once. Broader study findings: Among the lowest peripheral clonal expansion occurred in 0.1-3.0 mg/kg partial responders.

V was shortened by 0 bases and J by 0 bases, with 7 bases between the two germline ends. CDR1 SGDLS and CDR2 YYNGEE come from the germline V gene. This CDR3 has 14 residues. This specimen consisted of CD4+ or CD8+ T cells sorted from blood, obtained in a trial of the OX40 agonist ivuxolimab. V usage is TRBV9 and J usage is TRBJ2-7; D is undetermined. The receptor comes from an adult with an advanced solid tumor such as melanoma, head and neck, liver or kidney cancer. The CDR3 nucleotides are TGTGCCAGCAGCGTAGGGGCTGTCTCCTACGAGCAGTACTTC. Translated, it gives CASSVGAVSYEQYF.